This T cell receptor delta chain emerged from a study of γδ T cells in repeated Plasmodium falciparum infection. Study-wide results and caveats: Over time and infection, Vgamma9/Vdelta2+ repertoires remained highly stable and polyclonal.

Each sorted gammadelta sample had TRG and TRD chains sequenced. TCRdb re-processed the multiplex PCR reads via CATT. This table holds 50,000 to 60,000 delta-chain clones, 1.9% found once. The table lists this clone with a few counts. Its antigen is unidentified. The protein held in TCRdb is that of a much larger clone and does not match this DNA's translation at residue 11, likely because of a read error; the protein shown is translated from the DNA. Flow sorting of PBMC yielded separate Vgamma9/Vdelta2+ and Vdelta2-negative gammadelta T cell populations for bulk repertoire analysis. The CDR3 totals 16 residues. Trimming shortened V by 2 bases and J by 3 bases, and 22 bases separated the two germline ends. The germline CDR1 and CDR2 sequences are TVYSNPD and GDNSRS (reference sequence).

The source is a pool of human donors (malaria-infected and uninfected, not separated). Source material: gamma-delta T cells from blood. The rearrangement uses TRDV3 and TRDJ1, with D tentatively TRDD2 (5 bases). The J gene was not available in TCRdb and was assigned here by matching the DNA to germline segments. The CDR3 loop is CAFEVPTDLYADKLIF. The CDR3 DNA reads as TGTGCCTTTGAAGTCCCTACTGACCTGTACGCCGATAAACTCATCTTT.